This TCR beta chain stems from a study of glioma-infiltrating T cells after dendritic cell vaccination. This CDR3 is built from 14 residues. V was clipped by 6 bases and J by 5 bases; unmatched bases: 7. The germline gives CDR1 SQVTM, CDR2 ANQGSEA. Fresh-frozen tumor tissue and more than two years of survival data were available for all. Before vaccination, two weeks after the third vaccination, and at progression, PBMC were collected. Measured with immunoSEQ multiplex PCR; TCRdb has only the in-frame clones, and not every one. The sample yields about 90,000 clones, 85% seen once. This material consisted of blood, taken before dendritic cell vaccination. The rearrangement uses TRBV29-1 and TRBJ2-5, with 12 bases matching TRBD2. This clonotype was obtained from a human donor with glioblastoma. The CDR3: CSVLAGGSYETQYF. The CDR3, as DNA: TGCAGCGTACTAGCGGGGGGTTCGTATGAGACCCAGTACTTC.